The 4 T cell receptor beta chains listed next were all sequenced from one sample in a study of identical twins. TCRdb ran MiXCR on the 5' RACE reads and lists one entry per CDR3 protein. The sample carries 1.5 million to 2 million distinct CDR3 sequences, about 31% recorded once. Sequencing input: cord blood. These receptors were taken from a newborn girl in good health.

Only a few counts were recorded for this clonotype. The chain carries TRBV12-3 or TRBV12-4 and TRBJ1-6, with 10 bases identical to TRBD1. Trimming at V came to 4 bases and at J to 9 bases, leaving 3 bases not matched to a gene. The CDR3 consists of 14 residues. The CDR3 is CASSYRQGASPLHF. The CDR3 DNA sequence: TGTGCCAGCAGTTACAGACAGGGGGCTTCACCCCTCCACTTT.

The V and J genes are TRBV20-1 and TRBJ2-5, with D uncertain. Germline V gene sequence: CDR1 DFQATT, CDR2 SNEGSKA (reference sequence). CDR3 length: 13 amino acids. The V end lost 4 bases, the J end lost 1 base, and 10 bases lay between the germline ends. The CDR3 loop is CSAKGRLQETQYF. The DNA of the CDR3 is TGCAGTGCTAAAGGACGGCTCCAAGAGACCCAGTACTTC.

The J gene is TRBJ2-5, the V gene TRBV28, with 9 positions matching TRBD2. Germline V CDR1 and CDR2: MDHEN, SYDVKM. V was pared by 5 bases and J by 11 bases, with 15 bases of the junction left unmatched. The CDR3 has 15 residues. DNA of the CDR3: TGTGCCAGCAGTACCTCGGGGGCGGGAGGGCCGGTGCAGTACTTC. This sequence encodes CASSTSGAGGPVQYF.

A note on this clonotype: This may come from a read error, since a much larger clone is one base off. The V call is TRBV4-1, the J call TRBJ1-2; D remains ambiguous. V was cut by 2 bases and J by 4 bases, with 8 bases left in between. The CDR3 covers 13 residues. Germline-derived CDR1 and CDR2 are MGHRA and YSYEKL. CDR3: CASSQQEGYGYTF. As DNA, the CDR3 is TGCGCCAGCAGCCAACAGGAGGGCTATGGCTACACCTTC.